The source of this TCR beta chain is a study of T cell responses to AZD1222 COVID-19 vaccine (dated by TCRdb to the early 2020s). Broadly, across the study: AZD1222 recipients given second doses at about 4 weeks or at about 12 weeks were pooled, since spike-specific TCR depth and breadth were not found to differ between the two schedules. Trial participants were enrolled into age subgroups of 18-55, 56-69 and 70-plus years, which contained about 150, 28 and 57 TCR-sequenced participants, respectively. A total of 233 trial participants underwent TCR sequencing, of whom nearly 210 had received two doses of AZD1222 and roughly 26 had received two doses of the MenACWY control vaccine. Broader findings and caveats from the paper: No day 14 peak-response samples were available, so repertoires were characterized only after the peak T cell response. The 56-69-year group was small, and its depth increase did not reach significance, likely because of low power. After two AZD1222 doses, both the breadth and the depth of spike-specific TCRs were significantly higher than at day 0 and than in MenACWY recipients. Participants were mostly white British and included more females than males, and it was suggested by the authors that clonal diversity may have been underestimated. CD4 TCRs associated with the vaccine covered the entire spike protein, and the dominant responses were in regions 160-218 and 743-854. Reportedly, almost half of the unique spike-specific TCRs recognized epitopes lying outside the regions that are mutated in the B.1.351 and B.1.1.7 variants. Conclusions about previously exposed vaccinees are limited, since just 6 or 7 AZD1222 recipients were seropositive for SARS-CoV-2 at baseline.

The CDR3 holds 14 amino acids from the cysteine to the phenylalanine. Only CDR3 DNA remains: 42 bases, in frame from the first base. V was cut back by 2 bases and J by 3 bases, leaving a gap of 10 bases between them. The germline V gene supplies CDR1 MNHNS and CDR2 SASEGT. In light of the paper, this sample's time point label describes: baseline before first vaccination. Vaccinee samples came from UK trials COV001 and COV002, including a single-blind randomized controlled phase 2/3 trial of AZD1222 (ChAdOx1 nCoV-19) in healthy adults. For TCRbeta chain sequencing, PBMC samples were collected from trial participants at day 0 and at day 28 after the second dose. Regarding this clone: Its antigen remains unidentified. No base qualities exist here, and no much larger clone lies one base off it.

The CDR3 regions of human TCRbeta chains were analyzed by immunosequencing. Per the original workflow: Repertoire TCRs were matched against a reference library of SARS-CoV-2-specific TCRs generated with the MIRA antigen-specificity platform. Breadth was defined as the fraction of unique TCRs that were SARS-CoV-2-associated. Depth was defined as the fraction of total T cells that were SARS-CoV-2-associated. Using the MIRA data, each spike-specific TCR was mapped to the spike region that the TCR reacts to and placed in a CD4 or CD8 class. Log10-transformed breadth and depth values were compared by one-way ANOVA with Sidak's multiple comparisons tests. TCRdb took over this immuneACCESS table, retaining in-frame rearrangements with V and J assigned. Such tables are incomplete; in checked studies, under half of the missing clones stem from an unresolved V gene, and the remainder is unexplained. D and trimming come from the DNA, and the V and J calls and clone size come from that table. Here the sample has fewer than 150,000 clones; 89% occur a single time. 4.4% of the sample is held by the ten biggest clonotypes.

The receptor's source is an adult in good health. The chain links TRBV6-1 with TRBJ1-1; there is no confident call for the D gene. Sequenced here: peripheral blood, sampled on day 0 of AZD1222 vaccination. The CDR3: CASSEPGMYTEAFF. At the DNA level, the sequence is TGTGCCAGCAGTGAACCGGGTATGTACACTGAAGCTTTCTTT.